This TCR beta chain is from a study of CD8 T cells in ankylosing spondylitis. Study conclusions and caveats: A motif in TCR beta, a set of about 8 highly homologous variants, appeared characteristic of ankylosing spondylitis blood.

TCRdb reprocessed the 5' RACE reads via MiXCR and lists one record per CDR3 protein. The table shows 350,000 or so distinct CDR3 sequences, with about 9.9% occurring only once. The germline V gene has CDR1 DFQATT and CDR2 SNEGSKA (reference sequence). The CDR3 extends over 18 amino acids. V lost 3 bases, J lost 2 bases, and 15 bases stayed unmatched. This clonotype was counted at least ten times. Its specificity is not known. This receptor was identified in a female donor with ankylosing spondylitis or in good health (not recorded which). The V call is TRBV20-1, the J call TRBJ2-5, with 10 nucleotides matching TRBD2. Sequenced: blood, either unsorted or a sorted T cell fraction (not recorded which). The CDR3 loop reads CSARAPPGLALKQETQYF. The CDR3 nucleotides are TGCAGTGCTAGGGCCCCTCCGGGACTAGCGTTAAAACAAGAGACCCAGTACTTC.